In this sample, the clone carrying this T cell receptor beta chain turned up a few times. The data were taken from a study of beta chain features in type 1 diabetes. Isolated RNA was reverse transcribed in full, so expressed TCRB transcripts were sequenced. Libraries were prepared by immunoSEQ multiplex PCR; TCRdb keeps only in-frame clonotypes and omits some of them. The sample gives hundreds of thousands of clones, around 15% of which show up once; about 0.087% is in the top ten. This CDR3 has 14 amino acids. Germline V gene lookup returns CDR1 SGHDN and CDR2 FVKESK. V lost 3 bases, J lost 5 bases, and 13 bases lay in between.

The chain has TRBV14 and TRBJ1-1; D possibly corresponds to TRBD1 (5 bases). Sequencing was carried out using naive CD4+ T cells from blood. This sequence originates from a man younger than 35 in good health. This CDR3 reads CASSQDIWMTEAFF. CDR3 coding DNA: TGTGCCAGCAGCCAGGACATTTGGATGACTGAAGCTTTCTTT.